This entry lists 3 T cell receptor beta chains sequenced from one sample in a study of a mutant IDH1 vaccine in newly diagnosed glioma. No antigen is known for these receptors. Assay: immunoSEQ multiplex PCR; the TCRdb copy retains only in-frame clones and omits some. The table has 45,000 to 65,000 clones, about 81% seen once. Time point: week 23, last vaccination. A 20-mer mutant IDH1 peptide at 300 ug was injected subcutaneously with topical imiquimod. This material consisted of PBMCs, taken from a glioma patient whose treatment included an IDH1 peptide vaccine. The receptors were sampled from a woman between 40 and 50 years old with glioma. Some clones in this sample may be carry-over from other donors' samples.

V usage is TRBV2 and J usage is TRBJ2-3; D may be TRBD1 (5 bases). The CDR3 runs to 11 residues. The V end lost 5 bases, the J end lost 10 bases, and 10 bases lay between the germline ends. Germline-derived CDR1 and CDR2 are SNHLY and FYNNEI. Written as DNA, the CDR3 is TGTGCCAGCAGTCTTAGGGGCGCGCAGTATTTT. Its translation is CASSLRGAQYF.

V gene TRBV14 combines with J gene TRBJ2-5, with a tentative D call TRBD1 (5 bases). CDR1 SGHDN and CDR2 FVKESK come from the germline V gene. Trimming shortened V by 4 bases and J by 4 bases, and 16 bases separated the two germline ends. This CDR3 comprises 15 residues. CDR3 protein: CASSRVQGSGETQYF. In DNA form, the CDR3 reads TGTGCCAGCAGCCGCGTCCAGGGCAGTGGAGAGACCCAGTACTTC.

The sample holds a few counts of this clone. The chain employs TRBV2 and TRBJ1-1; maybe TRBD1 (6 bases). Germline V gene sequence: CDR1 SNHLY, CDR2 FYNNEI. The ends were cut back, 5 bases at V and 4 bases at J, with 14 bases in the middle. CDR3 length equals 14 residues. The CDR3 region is CASSRNRVITEAFF. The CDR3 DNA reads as TGTGCCAGCAGTAGAAACAGGGTTATCACTGAAGCTTTCTTT.